This T cell receptor (beta chain) was profiled in a study of vaccination and CD4 T cells after COVID-19. This clonotype was picked up a small number of times. Its antigen is unidentified. This sample's treatment: roughly ten-day PBMC culture with coronavirus spike peptide pools or control peptides (ViraFEST assay). Gathering of the CD4+ T cells, from the unexposed donor, took place before the COVID-19 pandemic (2011-2018). Sequencing of the DNA from cultured CD4+ T cells was carried out with the Oncomine TCR Beta short-read assay. A single record per CDR3 protein comes from TCRdb applying MiXCR to the PCR reads. The sample yields thousands of distinct CDR3 sequences, under 45% seen once. V gave up 4 bases and J gave up 6 bases; unmatched junction bases: 10. The CDR3 has 16 residues. Germline V lookup: CDR1 SGHRS, CDR2 YFSETQ.

The gene calls are TRBV5-1 and TRBJ2-2; 9 bases agree with TRBD1. The sequenced material came from CD4+ T cells from blood, cultured in vitro. This clonotype originated in a human donor in good health. Here the CDR3 reads CASSESGQGGPGELFF. DNA of the CDR3: TGCGCCAGCAGCGAATCGGGACAGGGTGGTCCCGGGGAGCTGTTTTTT.